This T cell receptor (beta chain) was found in a study of blood T cell repertoires in COVID-19. The CDR3 contains 17 residues. CDR1 and CDR2 from the germline V gene are SGHVS and FQNEAQ. V gave up 5 bases and J gave up 0 bases; unmatched junction bases: 10. TCRdb's table, derived via immunoSEQ multiplex PCR, lists solely in-frame clones and lacks some. The data hold around 130,000 clones, with roughly 86% observed a single time. Sequencing was done on a sample of peripheral blood. The chain carries TRBV7-8 and TRBJ1-3; TRBD1 aligns across 7 bases. This TCR came from a human donor in a cohort sampled during active COVID-19. CDR3 protein: CASSPGQALSSGNTIYF. DNA of the CDR3: TGTGCCAGCAGCCCAGGACAGGCACTCAGCTCTGGAAACACCATATATTTT.